One TCR beta chain is described in this entry. This entry belongs to a study of blood T cell repertoires in COVID-19. Study overall: The samples span acute and convalescent COVID-19 from the United States, Italy and Spain. In each case, the material was cDNA or gDNA derived from T cells, B-cell-depleted T cells, or PBMCs.

The CDR3 length is 16 residues. Germline CDR1 MNHNY, CDR2 SVGAGI (reference sequence). Trimming removed 11 bases at V and 0 bases at J, with 20 bases between. Per the original methods: Reference gene primers were amplified, and this amplification served to estimate nucleated cell counts. Assay used: immunoSEQ multiplex PCR; TCRdb lists only in-frame clones, some missing. V and J calls and clone size are as listed in that table; D and trimming were resolved from the DNA. The table records over 200,000 clones, about nine tenths of them present only once. Seattle cases were enrolled at active infection and followed longitudinally.

This chain connects TRBV6-6 to TRBJ1-5, with a possible D match to TRBD1 (6 bases). The origin of this receptor is a man aged 25-40 years with COVID-19, enrolled during active disease. Sequenced input: peripheral blood. CDR3 sequence: CASSLRRGYSNQPQHF. DNA for the CDR3: TGTGCCTCCTCCCTTCGCAGGGGATATAGCAATCAGCCCCAGCATTTT.